A selection of T cell receptor beta chains follows, all from one sample in a study of blood T cell repertoires in COVID-19. Clones were sequenced by immunoSEQ multiplex PCR, and TCRdb holds only the in-frame ones, with some missing. The sample records about 150,000 clones, 80% to 90% being singletons. The specimen was peripheral blood. Receptors were obtained from a woman aged 50 to 60 with acute or convalescent COVID-19. Both conserved end residues are part of each CDR3. A D gene is named only where the DNA matches it firmly. Only some rows state a clone size, as once, few, many or a class for expanded clones.

d_call j_call v_call clone_size cdr3_aa cdr3_nt
. TRBJ2-2 TRBV11-1 . CASSLGQNTGELFF TGTGCCAGCAGCTTAGGACAGAACACCGGGGAGCTGTTTTTT
. TRBJ2-3 TRBV28 . CASSFGDGSTQYF TGTGCCAGCAGTTTTGGGGACGGGAGTACGCAGTATTTT
. TRBJ1-3 TRBV28 . CASSSAGINSGNTIYF TGTGCCAGCAGTTCGGCAGGGATAAACTCTGGAAACACCATATATTTT
. TRBJ1-5 TRBV7-2 once CASSLGEASNQPQHF TGTGCCAGCAGCTTAGGTGAGGCTAGCAATCAGCCCCAGCATTTT
TRBD2 TRBJ2-2 TRBV7-8 . CASSPAGTSPGELFF TGTGCCAGCAGCCCCGCTGGGACTAGCCCCGGGGAGCTGTTTTTT
TRBD2 TRBJ2-1 TRBV5-4 . CASSLPGLDTYNEQFF TGTGCCAGCAGCTTGCCGGGACTAGACACCTACAATGAGCAGTTCTTC
. TRBJ1-6 TRBV9 . CASSPKGGAGNSPLHF TGTGCCAGCAGCCCCAAGGGGGGGGCCGGGAATTCACCCCTCCACTTT
. TRBJ2-7 TRBV6-4 . CAKPGVLEQYF TGTGCCAAACCAGGGGTTCTCGAGCAGTACTTC
. TRBJ2-3 TRBV25-1 . CASSEGGVSTDTQYF TGTGCCAGCAGTGAAGGCGGGGTTAGCACAGATACGCAGTATTTT
. TRBJ2-1 TRBV5-6 . CASFRSIHEQFF TGTGCCAGCTTTCGTTCTATTCATGAGCAGTTCTTC
. TRBJ2-7 TRBV5-1 . CASGPGTTYEQYF TGCGCCAGCGGCCCCGGGACAACCTACGAGCAGTACTTC
. TRBJ1-1 TRBV12-3/TRBV12-4 . CASSLYRETEAFF TGTGCCAGCAGTTTGTACAGGGAGACTGAAGCTTTCTTT
. TRBJ1-2 TRBV11-2 . CASSSSGNYGYTF TGTGCCAGCAGCTCGTCAGGCAACTATGGCTACACCTTC
. TRBJ1-5 TRBV7-8 . CASTTGAAQPQHF TGTGCCAGCACTACAGGCGCCGCTCAGCCCCAGCATTTT
. TRBJ1-1 TRBV6-1 few CASSESWGDTEAFF TGTGCCAGCAGTGAATCTTGGGGGGACACTGAAGCTTTCTTT
. TRBJ1-5 TRBV6-6 . CASSLIGQPQHF TGTGCCAGCAGTTTGATCGGTCAGCCCCAGCATTTT
. TRBJ1-4 TRBV5-1 . CASAVWAPSANEKLFF TGCGCCAGCGCCGTTTGGGCCCCGTCGGCTAATGAAAAACTGTTTTTT
TRBD2 TRBJ2-1 TRBV9 once CASSVTSGINEQFF TGTGCCAGCAGCGTGACTAGCGGGATAAATGAGCAGTTCTTC